This T cell receptor beta chain was sequenced in a study of identical twins. Study-level points and caveats: Abundant cord blood beta clonotypes carried fewer insertions; memory repertoires showed none.

From the 5' RACE reads, TCRdb called clonotypes with MiXCR, one entry per CDR3 protein. The table has over 550,000 distinct CDR3 sequences, less than 9% seen once. Regarding this clonotype: Its antigen is still unknown.

The V and J ends lost 2 bases and 3 bases respectively, with 12 bases between them. The CDR3 extends over 15 amino acids. The germline gives CDR1 SGHAT, CDR2 FQNNGV. These data were likewise used in another study, on yellow fever vaccine responses in identical twins.

Material: PBMCs. The clonotype originates from a woman younger than 30 in good health. The rearrangement joins TRBV11-2 to TRBJ2-3, with D possibly matching TRBD1 (6 bases). The CDR3 nucleotides read TGTGCCAGCAGCTTAATTTCAGGGGCGACAGATACGCAGTATTTT. As protein: CASSLISGATDTQYF.